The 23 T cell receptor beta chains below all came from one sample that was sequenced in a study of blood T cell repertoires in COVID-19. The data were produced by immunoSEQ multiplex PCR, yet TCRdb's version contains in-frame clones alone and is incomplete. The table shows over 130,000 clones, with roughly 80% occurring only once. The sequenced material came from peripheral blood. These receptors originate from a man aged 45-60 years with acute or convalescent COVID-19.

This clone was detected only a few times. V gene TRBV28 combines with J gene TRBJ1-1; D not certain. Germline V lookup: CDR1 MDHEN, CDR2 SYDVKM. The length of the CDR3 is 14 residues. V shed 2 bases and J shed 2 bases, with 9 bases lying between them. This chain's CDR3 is CASSLGGKNTEAFF. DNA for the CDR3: TGTGCCAGCAGTTTAGGCGGGAAAAACACTGAAGCTTTCTTT.

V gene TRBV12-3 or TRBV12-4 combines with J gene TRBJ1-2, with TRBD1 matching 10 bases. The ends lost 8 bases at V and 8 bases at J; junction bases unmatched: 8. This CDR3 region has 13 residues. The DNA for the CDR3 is TGTGCCAGCCGGCGGACAGGGGGATGGGGCTACACCTTC. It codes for CASRRTGGWGYTF.

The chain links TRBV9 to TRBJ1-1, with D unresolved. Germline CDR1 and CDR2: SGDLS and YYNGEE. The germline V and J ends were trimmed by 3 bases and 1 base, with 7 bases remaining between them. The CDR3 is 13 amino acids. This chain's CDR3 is CASSEAPNTEAFF. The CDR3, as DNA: TGTGCCAGCAGCGAAGCCCCGAACACTGAAGCTTTCTTT.

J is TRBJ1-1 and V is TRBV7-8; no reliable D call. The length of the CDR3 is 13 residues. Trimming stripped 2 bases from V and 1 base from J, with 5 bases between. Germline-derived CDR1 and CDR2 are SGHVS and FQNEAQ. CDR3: CASSLIENTEAFF. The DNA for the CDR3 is TGTGCCAGCAGCTTAATAGAGAACACTGAAGCTTTCTTT.

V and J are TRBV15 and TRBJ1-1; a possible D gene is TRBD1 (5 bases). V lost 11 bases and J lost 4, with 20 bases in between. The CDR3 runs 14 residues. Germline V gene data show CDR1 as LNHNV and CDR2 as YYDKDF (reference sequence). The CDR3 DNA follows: TGTGCCGCCGCGAAATTGGACACAATCACTGAAGCTTTCTTT. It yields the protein CAAAKLDTITEAFF.

This CDR3 reads CASRQGNTEAFF. CDR3 DNA sequence: TGTGCCAGCAGACAGGGGAACACTGAAGCTTTCTTT. This chain connects TRBV11-2 to TRBJ1-1; possible D gene TRBD1, 6 bases. With 6 bases removed from V and 1 base from J, the gap between germline ends came to 6 bases. The CDR3 extends over 12 amino acids. Germline CDR1 SGHAT, CDR2 FQNNGV. The full variable domain, with the rest looked up from reference TRBV11-2 and TRBJ1-1, is EAGVAQSPRYKIIEKRQSVAFWCNPISGHATLYWYQQILGQGPKLLIQFQNNGVVDDSQLPKDRFSAERLKGVDSTLKIQPAKLEDSAVYLCASRQGNTEAFFGQGTRLTVV.

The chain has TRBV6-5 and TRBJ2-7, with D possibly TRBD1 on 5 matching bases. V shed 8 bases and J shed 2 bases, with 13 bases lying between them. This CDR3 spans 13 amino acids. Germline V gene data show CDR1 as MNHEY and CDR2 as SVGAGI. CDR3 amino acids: CASLREIPYEQYV. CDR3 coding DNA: TGTGCCAGCCTCAGGGAAATTCCCTACGAGCAGTACGTC.

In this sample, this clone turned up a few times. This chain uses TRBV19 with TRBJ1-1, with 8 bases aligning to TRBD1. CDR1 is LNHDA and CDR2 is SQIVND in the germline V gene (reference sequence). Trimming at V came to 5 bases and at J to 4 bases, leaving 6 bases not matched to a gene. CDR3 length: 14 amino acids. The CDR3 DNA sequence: TGTGCCAGTAGTCCTTTAGGGACAGGCACTGAAGCTTTCTTT. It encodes CASSPLGTGTEAFF.

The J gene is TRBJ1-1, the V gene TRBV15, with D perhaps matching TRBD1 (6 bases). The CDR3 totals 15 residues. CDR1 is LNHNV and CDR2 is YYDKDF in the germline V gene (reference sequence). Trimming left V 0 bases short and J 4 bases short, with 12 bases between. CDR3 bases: TGTGCCACCAGCAGAGATAAGGTAGGGGGCACTGAAGCTTTCTTT. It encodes CATSRDKVGGTEAFF.

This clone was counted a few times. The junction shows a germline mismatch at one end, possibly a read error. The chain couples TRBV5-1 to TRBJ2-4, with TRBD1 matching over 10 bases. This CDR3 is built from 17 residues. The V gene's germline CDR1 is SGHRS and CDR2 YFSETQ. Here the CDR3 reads CASSLDPGTGDKSIQYF. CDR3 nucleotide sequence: TGCGCCAGCAGCTTGGACCCCGGGACAGGGGATAAAAGCATTCAGTACTTC.

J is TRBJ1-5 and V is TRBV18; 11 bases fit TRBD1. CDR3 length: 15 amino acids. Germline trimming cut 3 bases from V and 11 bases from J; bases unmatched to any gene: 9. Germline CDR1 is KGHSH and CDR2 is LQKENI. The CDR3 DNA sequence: TGTGCCAGCTCACCCAATCAGGGACAGGGGGTGGCCCAGCATTTT. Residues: CASSPNQGQGVAQHF.

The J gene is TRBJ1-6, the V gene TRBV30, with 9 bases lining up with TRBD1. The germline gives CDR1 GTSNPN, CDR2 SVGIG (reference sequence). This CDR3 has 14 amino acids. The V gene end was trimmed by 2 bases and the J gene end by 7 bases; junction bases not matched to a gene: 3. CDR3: CAWSLGQGNSPLHF. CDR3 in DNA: TGTGCCTGGAGTCTGGGACAGGGAAATTCACCCCTCCACTTT.

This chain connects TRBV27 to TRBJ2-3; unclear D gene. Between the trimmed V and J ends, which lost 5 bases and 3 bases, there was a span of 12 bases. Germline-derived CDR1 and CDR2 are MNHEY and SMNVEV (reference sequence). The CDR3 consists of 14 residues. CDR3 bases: TGTGCCAGCAGTCTAAACGGTAGAACAGATACGCAGTATTTT. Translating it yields CASSLNGRTDTQYF.

The CDR3 DNA sequence: TGCGCCAGCAGCTTGGTCCCAGCGGGGGGGCAAGAGACCCAGTACTTC. The encoded protein is CASSLVPAGGQETQYF. J is TRBJ2-5 and V is TRBV5-1; TRBD2 agrees at 10 bases. Germline V gene data show CDR1 as SGHRS and CDR2 as YFSETQ. The CDR3 totals 16 residues. Unmatched junction bases numbered 4, after V lost 0 bases and J lost 2 bases.

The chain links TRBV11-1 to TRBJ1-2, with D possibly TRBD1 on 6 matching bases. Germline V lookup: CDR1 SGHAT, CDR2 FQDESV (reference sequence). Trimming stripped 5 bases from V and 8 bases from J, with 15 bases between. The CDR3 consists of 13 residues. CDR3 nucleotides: TGTGCCAGCAGCCAGAGGCCAGGGGACGGCTACACCTTC. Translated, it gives CASSQRPGDGYTF.

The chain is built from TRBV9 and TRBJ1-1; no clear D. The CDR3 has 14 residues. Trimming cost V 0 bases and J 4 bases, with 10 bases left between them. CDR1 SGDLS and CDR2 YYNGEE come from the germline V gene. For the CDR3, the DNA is TGTGCCAGCAGCGTAGAACAGAGGGCCACTGAAGCTTTCTTT. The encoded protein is CASSVEQRATEAFF.

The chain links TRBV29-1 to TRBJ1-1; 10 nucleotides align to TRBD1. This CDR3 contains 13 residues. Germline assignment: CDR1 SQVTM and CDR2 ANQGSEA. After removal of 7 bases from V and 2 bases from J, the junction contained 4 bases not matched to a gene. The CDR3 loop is CSAWDRGNTEAFF. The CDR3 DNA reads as TGCAGCGCCTGGGACAGGGGAAACACTGAAGCTTTCTTT. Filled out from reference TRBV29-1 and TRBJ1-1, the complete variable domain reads SAVISQKPSRDICQRGTSLTIQCQVDSQVTMMFWYRQQPGQSLTLIATANQGSEATYESGFVIDKFPISRPNLTFSTLTVSNMSPEDSSIYLCSAWDRGNTEAFFGQGTRLTVV.

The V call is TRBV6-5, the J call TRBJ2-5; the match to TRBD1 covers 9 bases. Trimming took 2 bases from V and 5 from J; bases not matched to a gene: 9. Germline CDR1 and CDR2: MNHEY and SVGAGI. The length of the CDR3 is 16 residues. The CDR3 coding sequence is TGTGCCAGCAGTTACGAACTCTTAGGACAGGGGGAGACCCAGTACTTC. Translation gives CASSYELLGQGETQYF.

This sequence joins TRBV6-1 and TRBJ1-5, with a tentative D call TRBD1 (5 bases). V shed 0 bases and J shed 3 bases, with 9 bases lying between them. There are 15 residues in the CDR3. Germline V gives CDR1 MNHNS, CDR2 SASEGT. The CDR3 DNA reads TGTGCCAGCAGTGAAGCGTTGGGGCCCAATCAGCCCCAGCATTTT. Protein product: CASSEALGPNQPQHF.

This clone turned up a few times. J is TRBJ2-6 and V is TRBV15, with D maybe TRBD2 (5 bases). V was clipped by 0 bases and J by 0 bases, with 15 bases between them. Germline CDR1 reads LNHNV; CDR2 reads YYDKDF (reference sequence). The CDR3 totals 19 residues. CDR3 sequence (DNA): TGTGCCACCAGCAGAGATCGAGGACTTCGGTACTCTGGGGCCAACGTCCTGACTTTC. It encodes CATSRDRGLRYSGANVLTF.

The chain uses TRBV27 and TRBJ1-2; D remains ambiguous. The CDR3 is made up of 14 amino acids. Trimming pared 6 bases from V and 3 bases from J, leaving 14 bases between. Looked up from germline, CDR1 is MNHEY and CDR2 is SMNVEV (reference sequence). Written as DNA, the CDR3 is TGTGCCAGCAGAAGCAGAAGGGAGGACTATGGCTACACCTTC. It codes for CASRSRREDYGYTF.

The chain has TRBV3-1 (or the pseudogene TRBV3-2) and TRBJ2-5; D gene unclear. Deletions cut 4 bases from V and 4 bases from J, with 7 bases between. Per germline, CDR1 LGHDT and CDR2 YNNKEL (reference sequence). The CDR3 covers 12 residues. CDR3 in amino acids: CASSLATETQYF. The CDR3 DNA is TGTGCCAGCAGCCTAGCCACAGAGACCCAGTACTTC.

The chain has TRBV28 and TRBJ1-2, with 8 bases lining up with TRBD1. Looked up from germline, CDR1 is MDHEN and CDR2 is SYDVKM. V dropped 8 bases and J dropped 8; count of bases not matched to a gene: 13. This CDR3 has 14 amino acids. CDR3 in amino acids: CASRRGDRGPGYTF. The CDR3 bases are TGTGCCAGCCGTAGAGGAGACAGGGGCCCCGGCTACACCTTC.